This T cell receptor (beta chain) was captured by sequencing in a study of T cell responses to AZD1222 COVID-19 vaccine. Study-wide findings and caveats: Only 5 or 6 people who got AZD1222 tested seropositive at baseline. Increased Spike-specific TCR breadth and depth were observed after two AZD1222 doses.

In regard to this clone: Antigen: not known.

Clones were sequenced by immunoSEQ multiplex PCR, and TCRdb holds only the in-frame ones, with some missing. The table shows approximately 140,000 clones, with about nine tenths occurring only once. The TCR comes from an adult who received the AZD1222 COVID-19 vaccine. The sequencing here drew on peripheral blood, taken 28 days after the second AZD1222 dose.

CDR3 DNA: TGTGCCAGTAATCCGACAGGGCTCGGTGAAGCTTTCTTT. Translation: CASNPTGLGEAFF. This chain joins TRBV19 and TRBJ1-1; 7 nucleotides match TRBD1. The CDR3 length is 13 residues. Germline V lookup: CDR1 LNHDA, CDR2 SQIVND (reference sequence). The trim removed 7 bases at V and 7 bases at J, leaving 9 bases unmatched.